Shown below are 16 T cell receptor beta chains from a single sample sequenced in a study of HIV-infected patients and healthy controls. A single record per CDR3 protein comes from TCRdb applying MiXCR to the 5' RACE reads. This sample carries about 64,000 distinct CDR3 sequences, 15% to 20% of them seen once, and the ten largest clones take under 1.5%. The sample comprised CD4+ T cells from blood. The receptors shown here come from a human donor in good health.

The genes are TRBV4-1 and TRBJ1-3; no clear D gene. Trimming took 6 bases from V and 2 from J, leaving 11 bases between them. This CDR3 region has 14 residues. Germline V gene lookup returns CDR1 MGHRA and CDR2 YSYEKL. CDR3 nucleotides: TGCGCCAGCAGTAGAGAAGGGCCTGGAAACACCATATATTTT. As protein: CASSREGPGNTIYF.

This rearrangement joins TRBV20-1 to TRBJ1-6; TRBD1 aligns across 10 bases. CDR3 length equals 13 residues. CDR1 is DFQATT, CDR2 SNEGSKA, per germline (reference sequence). V lost 3 bases, J lost 9 bases, and 2 bases stayed unmatched. CDR3 sequence: CSARDRGTSPLHF. In nucleotides, the CDR3 is TGCAGTGCTAGGGACAGGGGGACTTCACCCCTCCACTTT.

This clonotype was observed many times. The rearrangement joins TRBV14 to TRBJ2-4; D is unclear. The germline V gene encodes CDR1 SGHDN and CDR2 FVKESK. The V end was cut by 0 bases, the J end by 6 bases, with 9 bases between. The CDR3 length is 14 residues. For the CDR3, the DNA is TGTGCCAGCAGCCAAGACACCCAGATAAACATTCAGTACTTC. It yields the protein CASSQDTQINIQYF.

This clonotype was seen only a few times. The chain has TRBV6-2 or TRBV6-3 and TRBJ2-2; D is possibly TRBD1 (6 bases). The V gene's germline CDR1 is MNHEY and CDR2 SVGEGT. This CDR3 comprises 18 residues. The V gene lost 0 bases and the J gene lost 2 bases, with 16 bases spanning the gap. The CDR3 loop reads CASSYSSGAPLNTGELFF. In DNA form, the CDR3 reads TGTGCCAGCAGTTACTCTTCAGGGGCACCCCTCAACACCGGGGAGCTGTTTTTT.

This clonotype was detected only a few times. This chain links TRBV12-3 or TRBV12-4 with TRBJ1-2; 9 bases match TRBD1. The CDR3 has 14 residues. The trim removed 7 bases at V and 4 bases at J, leaving 7 bases unmatched. Here the CDR3 reads CASTTRDRAYGYTF. CDR3 coding DNA: TGTGCCAGCACCACGAGGGACAGGGCCTATGGCTACACCTTC.

The chain couples TRBV6-6 to TRBJ1-2; D gene ambiguous. Trimming took 2 bases from V and 1 from J, leaving 8 bases between them. The CDR3 consists of 14 residues. CDR1 is MNHNY and CDR2 is SVGAGI in the germline V gene (reference sequence). CDR3 nucleotide sequence: TGTGCCAGCAGTTACGGCGGGAGTAACTATGGCTACACCTTC. Encoded protein: CASSYGGSNYGYTF.

This clonotype was detected a few times. J is TRBJ2-1 and V is TRBV9; the D gene could be TRBD1 or TRBD2 (5 bases each). The CDR3 has 16 amino acids. The germline gives CDR1 SGDLS, CDR2 YYNGEE. Trimming stripped 0 bases from V and 0 bases from J, with 10 bases between. The CDR3 region is CASSVAGGSSYNEQFF. The CDR3 nucleotides are TGTGCCAGCAGCGTAGCTGGGGGAAGCTCCTACAATGAGCAGTTCTTC.

This clonotype came up many times. The chain employs TRBV7-6 and TRBJ2-1; D remains ambiguous. The ends were cut back, 1 base at V and 4 bases at J, with 8 bases in the middle. There are 14 residues in the CDR3. Germline V CDR1 and CDR2: SGHVS, FNYEAQ. In nucleotides, the CDR3 is TGTGCCAGCAGCTTAGGGAACTCATACAATGAGCAGTTCTTC. This encodes CASSLGNSYNEQFF.

This clonotype has a handful of counts. The V and J genes are TRBV20-1 and TRBJ2-7; TRBD1 matches 8 bases. Germline lookup yields CDR1 DFQATT and CDR2 SNEGSKA (reference sequence). This CDR3 is 15 amino acids long. The V segment lost 6 bases and the J segment 5 bases; nucleotides outside the gene matches: 15. The CDR3 bases are TGCAGTGCAGACCGACCGGGACAGGCTTTGCACGAGCAGTACTTC. Its translation: CSADRPGQALHEQYF.

The sample holds many counts of this clonotype. The chain has TRBV15 and TRBJ2-7; D is unresolved. Trimming took 6 bases from V and 1 from J, leaving 13 bases between them. Germline V gene data show CDR1 as LNHNV and CDR2 as YYDKDF (reference sequence). The CDR3 runs to 14 residues. The CDR3 DNA reads as TGTGCCACCAGGGAGTCAGGTTCTTCCTACGAGCAGTACTTC. Its translation is CATRESGSSYEQYF. The whole variable domain, remainder taken from reference TRBV15 and TRBJ2-7, is DAMVIQNPRYQVTQFGKPVTLSCSQTLNHNVMYWYQQKSSQAPKLLFHYYDKDFNNEADTPDNFQSRRPNTSFCFLDIRSPGLGDTAMYLCATRESGSSYEQYFGPGTRLTVT.

The chain links TRBV9 to TRBJ2-3; weak D call: TRBD2 (7 bases). The germline V gene encodes CDR1 SGDLS and CDR2 YYNGEE. The CDR3 runs to 16 residues. Trimming pared 0 bases from V and 4 bases from J, leaving 15 bases between. CDR3 sequence: CASSVAVQGRADTQYF. Here the CDR3 DNA reads TGTGCCAGCAGCGTAGCCGTCCAGGGGAGGGCAGATACGCAGTATTTT.

The V gene is TRBV20-1, the J gene TRBJ1-5; D gene unclear. The CDR3 is made up of 15 amino acids. V gave up 0 bases and J gave up 2 bases, with 11 bases separating them. Looked up from germline, CDR1 is DFQATT and CDR2 is SNEGSKA (reference sequence). The CDR3 region is CSARESGRGNQPQHF. The CDR3 nucleotides read TGCAGTGCTAGAGAGTCTGGACGGGGCAATCAGCCCCAGCATTTT.

Only a few counts were recorded for this clonotype. V is TRBV7-2 and J is TRBJ2-1; D is uncertain. The V gene's germline CDR1 is SGHTA and CDR2 FQGNSA. This CDR3 contains 15 residues. V lost 4 bases and J lost 0, with 10 bases in between. In nucleotides, the CDR3 is TGTGCCAGCAGCTACTTTGGAAGCTCCTACAATGAGCAGTTCTTC. Translating it yields CASSYFGSSYNEQFF.

V is TRBV18 and J is TRBJ1-4, with D maybe TRBD1 (6 bases). Trimming removed 1 base from V and 0 bases from J, with 9 bases in between. CDR1 is KGHSH, CDR2 LQKENI, per germline. The CDR3 is 16 amino acids. For the CDR3, the DNA is TGTGCCAGCTCACCACGGGGGCGCGCAACTAATGAAAAACTGTTTTTT. It specifies CASSPRGRATNEKLFF.

A few counts support this clonotype. The gene calls are TRBV7-9 and TRBJ2-3; 9 nucleotides align to TRBD1. The CDR3 length is 15 residues. J lost 3 bases, V lost 7 bases, and 8 bases had no gene match. CDR1 is SEHNR and CDR2 is FQNEAQ in the germline V gene (reference sequence). CDR3 loop: CASNLRTGVTDTQYF. The DNA for the CDR3 is TGTGCCAGCAACTTGAGGACAGGGGTGACAGATACGCAGTATTTT.

In its sample, this clonotype was seen a few times. The CDR3 is CASSQVANTEAFF. In DNA form, the CDR3 reads TGTGCCAGCAGCCAAGTAGCCAACACTGAAGCTTTCTTT. V is TRBV3-1 and J is TRBJ1-1; D is unclear. This CDR3 has 13 amino acids. V lost 1 base and J 2 bases, leaving 5 bases between the germline ends. Germline CDR1 reads LGHDT; CDR2 reads YNNKEL (reference sequence).